This TCR beta chain is from a study of blood T cell repertoires in COVID-19 (dated by TCRdb to about 2020). At the level of the whole study: The collaborator samples originated in the United States, Italy and Spain and spanned the acute and convalescent phases of COVID-19. Deeply sampled blood TCRbeta repertoires from subjects exposed to, actively infected with, or recovered from COVID-19 were included in the dataset. The repertoires were released in a freely available public database meant as a resource for research on the immune response to SARS-CoV-2. Where available, HLA class I and class II types were taken from metadata supplied by the sample provider and were not determined by assay-based typing. The prospective study material was composed of cDNA or gDNA derived from T cells, B-cell-depleted T cells, or PBMCs. Nearly every sample came with metadata listing a de-identified subject ID, COVID-19 status, age in years and sex. The samples were drawn from two sources: the first 160 participants of the ongoing ImmuneRACE study, and 1,200 or so subjects contributed by 6 global collaborators.

V gives up 5 bases and J gives up 2 bases, and the segment between their germline ends measures 13 bases. The germline V gene (reference sequence) provides CDR1 LNHDA and CDR2 SQIVND. The CDR3 has 15 amino acids, counting the end cysteine and phenylalanine. Only the CDR3 part of the read is kept: 45 bases, read in frame from the first base. In regard to this clone: Its antigen is currently not known. Base qualities were left out, and no much larger clone turns up one base away.

Collaborating institutions collected whole blood in K2EDTA tubes following their own protocols. For TCRbeta analysis, collaborators shipped samples as frozen whole blood, isolated PBMCs, or DNA extracted from either of those sample types. The investigation overall reported the following: Clinical and demographic metadata were provided uncurated, with the amount varying by source and participant.

TCRbeta CDR3 regions were amplified from genomic DNA by means of the immunoSEQ Assay, a bias-controlled multiplex PCR. Regarding the original processing steps: The number of nucleated cells in each sample was estimated from the amplification of reference gene primers within the assay. To quantify the absolute abundance of each unique TCRbeta CDR3 rearrangement, sequence reads were collapsed and filtered. For each sample, productive Simpson clonality was calculated by taking the square root of Simpson's diversity index across productive rearrangements. The table comes from immuneACCESS by way of TCRdb, which keeps in-frame sequences with V and J called. Part of the clones is missing from these tables; in studies checked, under half for an unresolved V gene and the rest for unknown reasons. V and J calls plus clone size are reproduced from that table; the DNA served to infer D and trimming. For this sample there are about 170,000 clones; about 80% appear just once. Over 20% of the sample is in the top ten clones.

The rearrangement combines TRBV19 with TRBJ1-3; the D gene is possibly TRBD1, with 5 bases matching. Material for sequencing was peripheral blood. The clonotype originates from an elderly woman with acute or convalescent COVID-19. The encoded CDR3 is CASSPLTGAGNTIYF. The sequenced DNA is TGTGCCAGTAGTCCTCTGACGGGGGCTGGAAACACCATATATTTT.